This entry is about one TCR beta chain. PCR involved 60 Vbeta and 13 Jbeta primers. Produced via immunoSEQ multiplex PCR; TCRdb's table is partial and in-frame only. The sample has under 80,000 clones, about 79% seen once. The junction had 8 bases not matched to a gene; V was cut back by 4 bases and J by 7 bases. Per the germline V gene, CDR1 is MNHNS and CDR2 is SASEGT. The CDR3 extends over 14 amino acids. The data are from a study of cytomegalovirus exposure and HLA in healthy donors. Sequenced sample: PBMCs. The rearrangement links TRBV6-1 to TRBJ1-2; 8 bases line up with TRBD1. The sequence was collected from a woman between 40 and 50 years old in good health and CMV-seronegative. The chain's CDR3 is CASSVTTGASGYTF. The CDR3 nucleotides are TGTGCCAGCAGTGTAACGACAGGGGCGTCTGGCTACACCTTC.